A selection of T cell receptor beta chains follows, all from one sample in a study of human CD8 memory T cell subsets. Using the 5' RACE reads, TCRdb records one entry per CDR3 protein without DNA. This sample's table has 15,000 to 20,000 distinct CDR3 sequences. The sequenced material came from CD8+ stem-like memory T cells (TSCM and TCM) sorted from PBMCs. The source of these receptors is a human donor in good health. The CDR3 runs from the conserved cysteine through the conserved F or W. Not all rows give a size; the values are once, few, many and, for expanded clones, a class.

j_call clone_size v_call cdr3_length cdr3_aa
TRBJ1-1 - TRBV20-1 18 CSARDLLRTTGENTEAFF
TRBJ1-5 - TRBV6-5 15 CASSYRAESNQPQHF
TRBJ2-7 - TRBV7-6 14 CASSLRQGSYEQYF
TRBJ1-1 - TRBV6-5 14 CASSYGIGNTEAFF
TRBJ2-1 - TRBV5-1 15 CASSLGLAGANEQFF
TRBJ2-5 medium-sized TRBV10-3 12 CAISESPETQYF
TRBJ1-5 medium-sized TRBV6-5 13 CASSYSVGQPQHF
TRBJ2-7 - TRBV28 16 CASSFSRQGGFNEQYF
TRBJ2-7 - TRBV7-2 13 CASSLGEVYEQYF
TRBJ2-5 - TRBV7-8 16 CASSLRGGARQETQYF
TRBJ2-7 - TRBV19 13 CASSISAFGEQYF
TRBJ2-7 - TRBV2 13 CASDRDVTYEQYF
TRBJ1-2 - TRBV20-1 14 CSASGTGDSYGYTF
TRBJ2-7 - TRBV5-1 17 CASSLEPTGTSTYEQYF
TRBJ2-3 - TRBV5-6 13 CASSSAPTDTQYF
TRBJ2-1 - TRBV6-2/TRBV6-3 15 CASSYPVPSTNEQFF
TRBJ2-2 - TRBV7-8 14 CASSPRQTTGELFF
TRBJ2-7 - TRBV4-2 18 CASSQHPHASGPTYEQYF
TRBJ2-3 - TRBV28 14 CASREGTSTDTQYF
TRBJ2-3 - TRBV25-1 11 CASSGVDTQYF
TRBJ2-5 - TRBV7-8 14 CASSLRGSQETQYF
TRBJ1-1 - TRBV7-9 14 CASRGLGEAAEAFF
TRBJ2-4 - TRBV21-1 16 CASSNGTSDPLNIQYF
TRBJ2-7 - TRBV28 17 CASSLSSYGQGYYEQYF
TRBJ2-7 - TRBV6-2/TRBV6-3 16 CASGRPTGPDPNEQYF
TRBJ2-1 - TRBV5-1 12 CASSLKGNEQFF
TRBJ2-7 - TRBV4-1 16 CASSQGSQGGVYEQYF
TRBJ2-3 - TRBV10-3 13 CAISESGGDTQYF
TRBJ1-4 - TRBV13 13 CASSLGRGEKLFF
TRBJ2-1 - TRBV6-5 14 CASSYSTAGDEQFF
TRBJ2-5 - TRBV4-1 16 CASSQVEGALRETQYF
TRBJ1-1 - TRBV27 15 CASSVQGGMNTEAFF
TRBJ1-1 - TRBV7-8 16 CASSFPRGTVNTEAFF
TRBJ2-1 - TRBV12-3/TRBV12-4 14 CASSLAGLQNEQFF
TRBJ2-1 - TRBV9 13 CASSVSGSNEQFF
TRBJ2-3 - TRBV11-2 17 CASSLTDGGGATDTQYF
TRBJ2-5 - TRBV7-2 13 CASSRYSEETQYF
TRBJ1-5 - TRBV28 19 CASSSLPFGGGDRGQPQHF
TRBJ2-7 medium-sized TRBV5-5 14 CASSWGLADYEQYF
TRBJ1-1 - TRBV20-1 15 CSARDDVGVNTEAFF
TRBJ2-7 - TRBV27 13 CASSSGPNYEQYF
TRBJ2-2 - TRBV7-9 16 CASSSPGQGATGELFF